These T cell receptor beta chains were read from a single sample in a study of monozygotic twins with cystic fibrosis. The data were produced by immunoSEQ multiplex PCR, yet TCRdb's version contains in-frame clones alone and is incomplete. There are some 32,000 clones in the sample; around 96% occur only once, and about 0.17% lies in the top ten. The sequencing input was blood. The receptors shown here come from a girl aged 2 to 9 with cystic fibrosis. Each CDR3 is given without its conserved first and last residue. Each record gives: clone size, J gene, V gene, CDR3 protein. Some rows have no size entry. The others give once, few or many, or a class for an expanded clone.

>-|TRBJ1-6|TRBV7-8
ASSLGGGVGNSPLH
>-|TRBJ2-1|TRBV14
ASSQVTAEQF
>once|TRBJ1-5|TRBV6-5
ASSYSNNQPQH
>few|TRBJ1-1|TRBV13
ASSSFGQAEAF
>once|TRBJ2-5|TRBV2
ASMWGTNQETQY
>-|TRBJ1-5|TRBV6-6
ASTPERLQPQH
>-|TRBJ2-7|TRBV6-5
ASHRGVDEQY
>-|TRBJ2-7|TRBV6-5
ASRSLGTSGYEQY
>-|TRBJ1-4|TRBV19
ASSIEIRGSTEKLF
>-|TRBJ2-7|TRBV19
ASSITQGLGEQY
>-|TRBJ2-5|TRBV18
ASSQGQETQY
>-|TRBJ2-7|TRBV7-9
ASSPQAGGYPYEQY
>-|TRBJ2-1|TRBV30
AWASSYNEQF